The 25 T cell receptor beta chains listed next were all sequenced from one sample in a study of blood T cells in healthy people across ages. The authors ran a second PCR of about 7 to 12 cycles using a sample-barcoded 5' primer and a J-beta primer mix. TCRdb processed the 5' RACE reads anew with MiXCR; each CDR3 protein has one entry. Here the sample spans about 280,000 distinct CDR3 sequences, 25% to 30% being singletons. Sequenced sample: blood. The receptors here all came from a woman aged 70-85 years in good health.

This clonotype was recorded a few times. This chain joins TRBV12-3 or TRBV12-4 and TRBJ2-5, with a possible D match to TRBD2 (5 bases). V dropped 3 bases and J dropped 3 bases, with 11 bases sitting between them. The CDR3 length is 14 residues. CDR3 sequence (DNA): TGTGCCAGCAGTTTCGGCTCCGGGGAAGAGACCCAGTACTTC. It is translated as CASSFGSGEETQYF.

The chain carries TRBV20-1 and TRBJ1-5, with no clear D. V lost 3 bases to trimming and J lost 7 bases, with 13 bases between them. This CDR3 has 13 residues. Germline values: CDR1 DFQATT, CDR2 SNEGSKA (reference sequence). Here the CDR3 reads CSARRGEKQPQHF. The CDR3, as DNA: TGCAGTGCTAGGCGGGGAGAGAAGCAGCCCCAGCATTTT.

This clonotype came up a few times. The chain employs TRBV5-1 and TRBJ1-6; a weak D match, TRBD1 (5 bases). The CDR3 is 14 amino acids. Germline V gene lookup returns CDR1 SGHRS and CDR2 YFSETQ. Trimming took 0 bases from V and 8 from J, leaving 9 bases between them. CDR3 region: CASSLVGGDSPLHF. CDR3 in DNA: TGCGCCAGCAGCTTGGTGGGGGGAGATTCACCCCTCCACTTT.

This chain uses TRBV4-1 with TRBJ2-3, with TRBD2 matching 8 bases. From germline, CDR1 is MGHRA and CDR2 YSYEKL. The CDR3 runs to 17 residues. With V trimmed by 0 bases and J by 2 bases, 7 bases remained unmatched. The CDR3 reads CASSQDPSGGTTDTQYF. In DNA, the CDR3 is TGCGCCAGCAGCCAAGACCCAAGCGGGGGCACCACAGATACGCAGTATTTT.

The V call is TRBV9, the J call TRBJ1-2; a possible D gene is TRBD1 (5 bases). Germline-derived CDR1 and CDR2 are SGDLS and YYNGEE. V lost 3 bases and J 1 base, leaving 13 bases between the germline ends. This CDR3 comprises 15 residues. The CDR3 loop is CASSGEQGINYGYTF. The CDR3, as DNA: TGTGCCAGCAGCGGAGAGCAGGGAATTAACTATGGCTACACCTTC. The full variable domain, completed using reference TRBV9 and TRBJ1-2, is DSGVTQTPKHLITATGQRVTLRCSPRSGDLSVYWYQQSLDQGLQFLIQYYNGEERAKGNILERFSAQQFPDLHSELNLSSLELGDSALYFCASSGEQGINYGYTFGSGTRLTVV.

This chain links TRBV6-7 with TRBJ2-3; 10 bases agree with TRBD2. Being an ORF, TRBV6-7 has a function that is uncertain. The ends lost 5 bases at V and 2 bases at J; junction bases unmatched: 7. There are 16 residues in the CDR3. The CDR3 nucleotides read TGTGCCAGCAGTGCAGTAGCGGGAGGCTCCACAGATACGCAGTATTTT. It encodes CASSAVAGGSTDTQYF.

Written as DNA, the CDR3 is TGTGCCAGCAGCCCCGTGTCGGACAACCAAGAGACCCAGTACTTC. Its protein is CASSPVSDNQETQYF. The V gene is TRBV7-9, the J gene TRBJ2-5, with D maybe TRBD1 (5 bases). Between the trimmed V and J ends, which lost 5 bases and 0 bases, there was a span of 13 bases. CDR3 length: 15 amino acids. Germline CDR1 and CDR2: SEHNR and FQNEAQ (reference sequence).

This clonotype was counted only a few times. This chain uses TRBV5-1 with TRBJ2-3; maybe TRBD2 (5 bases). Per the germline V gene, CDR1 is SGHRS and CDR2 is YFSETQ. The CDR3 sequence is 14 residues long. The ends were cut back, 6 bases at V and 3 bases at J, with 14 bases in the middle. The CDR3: CASTRRGGTDTQYF. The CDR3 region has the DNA TGCGCCAGCACCAGACGTGGCGGGACAGATACGCAGTATTTT.

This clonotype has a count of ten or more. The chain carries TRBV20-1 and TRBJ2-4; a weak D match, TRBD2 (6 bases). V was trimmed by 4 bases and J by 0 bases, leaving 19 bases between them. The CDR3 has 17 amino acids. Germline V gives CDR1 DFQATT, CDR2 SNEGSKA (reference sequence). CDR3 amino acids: CSAKLVGGTVAKNIQYF. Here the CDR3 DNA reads TGCAGTGCTAAGCTAGTCGGGGGTACGGTAGCCAAAAACATTCAGTACTTC.

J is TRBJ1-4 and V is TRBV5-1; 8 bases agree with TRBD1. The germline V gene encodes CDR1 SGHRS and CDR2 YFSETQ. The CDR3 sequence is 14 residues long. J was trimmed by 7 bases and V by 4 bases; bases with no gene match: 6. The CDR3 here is CASSGGQDGEKLFF. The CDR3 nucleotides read TGCGCCAGCAGCGGGGGACAGGATGGTGAAAAACTGTTTTTT.

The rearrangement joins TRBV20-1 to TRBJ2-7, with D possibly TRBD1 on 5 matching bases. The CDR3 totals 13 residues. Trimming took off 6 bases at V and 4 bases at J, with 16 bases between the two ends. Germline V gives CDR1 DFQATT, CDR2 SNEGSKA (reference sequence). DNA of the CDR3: TGCAGTGCAACGGACCTGAGGACATACGAGCAGTACTTC. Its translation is CSATDLRTYEQYF.

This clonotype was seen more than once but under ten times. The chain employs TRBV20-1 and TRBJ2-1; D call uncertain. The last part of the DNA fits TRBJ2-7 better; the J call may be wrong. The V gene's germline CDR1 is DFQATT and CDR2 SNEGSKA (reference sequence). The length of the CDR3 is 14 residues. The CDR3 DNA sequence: TGCAGTGCTAGAGCAGGTGGCGTCGCCTACGAGCAGTACTTC. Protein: CSARAGGVAYEQYF.

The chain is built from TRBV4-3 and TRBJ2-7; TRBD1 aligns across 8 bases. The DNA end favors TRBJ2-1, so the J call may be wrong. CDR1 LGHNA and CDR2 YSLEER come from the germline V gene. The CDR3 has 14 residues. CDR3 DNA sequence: TGCGCCAGCAGCCAATCAGGGGGCCACAATGAGCAGTTCTTC. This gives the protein CASSQSGGHNEQFF.

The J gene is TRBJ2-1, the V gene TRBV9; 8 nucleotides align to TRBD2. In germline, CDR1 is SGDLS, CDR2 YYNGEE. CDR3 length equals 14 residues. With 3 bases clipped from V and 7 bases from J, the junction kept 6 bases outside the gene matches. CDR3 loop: CASSADGGRNEQFF. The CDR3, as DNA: TGTGCCAGCAGCGCCGACGGCGGGAGGAATGAGCAGTTCTTC.

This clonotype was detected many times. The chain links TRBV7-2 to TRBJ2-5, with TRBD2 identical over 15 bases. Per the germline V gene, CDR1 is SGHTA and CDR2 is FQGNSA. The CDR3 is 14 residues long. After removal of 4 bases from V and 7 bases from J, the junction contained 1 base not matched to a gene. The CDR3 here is CASSWGLAGGTQYF. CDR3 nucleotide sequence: TGTGCCAGCAGCTGGGGACTAGCGGGAGGGACCCAGTACTTC.

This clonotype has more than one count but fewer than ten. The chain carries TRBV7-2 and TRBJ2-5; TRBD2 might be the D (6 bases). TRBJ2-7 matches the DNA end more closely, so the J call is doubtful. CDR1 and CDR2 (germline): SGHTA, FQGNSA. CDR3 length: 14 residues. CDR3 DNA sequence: TGTGCCAGCAGCCAACGTGCGGGGTCCTACGAGCAGTACTTC. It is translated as CASSQRAGSYEQYF.

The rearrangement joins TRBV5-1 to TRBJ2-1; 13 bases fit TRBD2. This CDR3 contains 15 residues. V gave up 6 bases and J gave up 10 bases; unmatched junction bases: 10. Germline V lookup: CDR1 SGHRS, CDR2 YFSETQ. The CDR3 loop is CASTPGGTSGTEQFF. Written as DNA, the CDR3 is TGCGCCAGCACCCCAGGGGGGACTAGCGGGACAGAGCAGTTCTTC.

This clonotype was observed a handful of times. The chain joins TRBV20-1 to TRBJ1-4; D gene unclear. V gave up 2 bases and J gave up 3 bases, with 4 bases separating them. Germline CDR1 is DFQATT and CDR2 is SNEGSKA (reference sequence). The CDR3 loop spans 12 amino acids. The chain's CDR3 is CSARQPNEKLFF. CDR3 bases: TGCAGTGCTAGACAGCCTAATGAAAAACTGTTTTTT.

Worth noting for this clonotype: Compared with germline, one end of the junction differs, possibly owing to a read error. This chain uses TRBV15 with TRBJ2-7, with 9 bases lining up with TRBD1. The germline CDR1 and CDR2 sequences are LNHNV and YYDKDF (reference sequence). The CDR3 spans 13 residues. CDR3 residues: CATRDRGMVERYF. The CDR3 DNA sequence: TGTGCCACCAGGGACAGGGGCATGGTTGAGCGGTACTTC.

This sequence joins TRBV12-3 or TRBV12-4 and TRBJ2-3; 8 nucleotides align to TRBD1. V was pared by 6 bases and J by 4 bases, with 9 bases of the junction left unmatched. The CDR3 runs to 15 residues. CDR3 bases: TGTGCCAGCAGAGGGACAGGAGGATCGGCAGATACGCAGTATTTT. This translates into CASRGTGGSADTQYF.

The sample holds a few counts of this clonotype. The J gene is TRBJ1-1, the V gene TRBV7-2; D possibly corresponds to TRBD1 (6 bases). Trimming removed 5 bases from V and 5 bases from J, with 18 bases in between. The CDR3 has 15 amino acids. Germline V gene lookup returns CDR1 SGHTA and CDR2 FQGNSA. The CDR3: CASSPRPGQGTEAFF. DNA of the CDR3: TGTGCCAGCAGCCCTAGACCGGGACAAGGGACTGAAGCTTTCTTT.

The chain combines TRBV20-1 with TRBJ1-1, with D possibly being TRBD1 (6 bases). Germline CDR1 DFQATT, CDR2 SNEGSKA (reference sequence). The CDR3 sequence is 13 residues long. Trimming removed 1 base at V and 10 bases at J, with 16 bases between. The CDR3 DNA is TGCAGTGCTAGAGCTAACAGGGTCCATCGAGCTTTCTTT. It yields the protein CSARANRVHRAFF.

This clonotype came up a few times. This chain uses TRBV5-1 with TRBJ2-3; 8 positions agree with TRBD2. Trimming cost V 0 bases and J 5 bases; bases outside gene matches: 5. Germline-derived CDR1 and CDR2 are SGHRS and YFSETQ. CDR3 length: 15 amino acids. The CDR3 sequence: CASSLAGGPEDTQYF. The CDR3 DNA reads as TGCGCCAGCAGCTTGGCGGGAGGGCCTGAAGATACGCAGTATTTT.

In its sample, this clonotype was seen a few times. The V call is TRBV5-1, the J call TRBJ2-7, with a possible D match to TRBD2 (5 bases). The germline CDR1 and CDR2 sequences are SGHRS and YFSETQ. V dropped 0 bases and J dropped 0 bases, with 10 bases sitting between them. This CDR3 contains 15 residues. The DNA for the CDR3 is TGCGCCAGCAGCTTGGTAGAGGGCACCTCCTACGAGCAGTACTTC. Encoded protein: CASSLVEGTSYEQYF.

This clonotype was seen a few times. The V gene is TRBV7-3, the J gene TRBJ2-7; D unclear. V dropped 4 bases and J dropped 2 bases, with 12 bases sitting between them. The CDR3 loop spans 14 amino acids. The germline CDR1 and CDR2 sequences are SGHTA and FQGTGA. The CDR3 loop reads CASSSLSGPYEQYF. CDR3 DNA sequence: TGTGCCAGCAGCTCGCTTTCAGGCCCCTACGAGCAGTACTTC. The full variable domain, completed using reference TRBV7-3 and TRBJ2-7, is GAGVSQTPSNKVTEKGKYVELRCDPISGHTALYWYRQSLGQGPEFLIYFQGTGAADDSGLPNDRFFAVRPEGSVSTLKIQRTERGDSAVYLCASSSLSGPYEQYFGPGTRLTVT.